This T cell receptor beta chain was sequenced during a study of OX40 agonist ivuxolimab in advanced cancers. Sequencing was performed with immunoSEQ multiplex PCR; in TCRdb, only in-frame clones are kept and a portion is missing. Altogether approximately 99,000 clones are present, more than 85% being singletons, with the ten largest covering 0.66%. The germline gives CDR1 KGHSH, CDR2 LQKENI. V lost 0 bases, J lost 4 bases, and 7 bases lay in between. The CDR3 spans 14 residues. J is TRBJ2-1 and V is TRBV18; D call uncertain. The sample in question was CD4+ or CD8+ T cells sorted from blood, obtained in a trial of the OX40 agonist ivuxolimab. This clonotype originated in an adult with an advanced solid tumor such as melanoma, head and neck, liver or kidney cancer. The CDR3, as DNA: TGTGCCAGCTCACCACCGGCGGCATACAATGAGCAGTTCTTC. Its translation is CASSPPAAYNEQFF. The variable domain in full, with the rest retrieved from reference TRBV18 and TRBJ2-1, is NAGVMQNPRHLVRRRGQEARLRCSPMKGHSHVYWYRQLPEEGLKFMVYLQKENIIDESGMPKERFSAEFPKEGPSILRIQQVVRGDSAAYFCASSPPAAYNEQFFGPGTRLTVL.